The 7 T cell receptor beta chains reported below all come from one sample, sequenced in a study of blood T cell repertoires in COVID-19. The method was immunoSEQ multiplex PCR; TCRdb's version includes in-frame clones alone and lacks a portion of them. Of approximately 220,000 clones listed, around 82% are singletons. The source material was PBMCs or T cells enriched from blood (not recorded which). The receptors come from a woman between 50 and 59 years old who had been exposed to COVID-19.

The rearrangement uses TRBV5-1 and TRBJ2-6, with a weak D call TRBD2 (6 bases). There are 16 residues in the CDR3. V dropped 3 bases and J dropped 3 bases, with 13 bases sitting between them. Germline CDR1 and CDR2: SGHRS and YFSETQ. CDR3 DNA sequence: TGCGCCAGCAGCTCGGAGGCGGGAAGTGGGGCCAACGTCCTGACTTTC. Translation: CASSSEAGSGANVLTF.

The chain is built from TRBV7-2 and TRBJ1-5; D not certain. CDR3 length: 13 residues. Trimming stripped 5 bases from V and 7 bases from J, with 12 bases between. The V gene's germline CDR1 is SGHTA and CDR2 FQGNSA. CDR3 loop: CASSVLREQPQHF. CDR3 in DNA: TGTGCCAGCAGCGTGCTCCGGGAGCAGCCCCAGCATTTT.

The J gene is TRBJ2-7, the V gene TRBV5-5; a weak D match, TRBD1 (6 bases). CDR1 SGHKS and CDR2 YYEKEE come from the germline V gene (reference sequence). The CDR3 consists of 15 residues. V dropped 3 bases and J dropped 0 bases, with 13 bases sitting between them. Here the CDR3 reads CASSSGHLSSYEQYF. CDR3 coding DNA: TGTGCCAGCAGCTCGGGACATCTGAGCTCCTACGAGCAGTACTTC.

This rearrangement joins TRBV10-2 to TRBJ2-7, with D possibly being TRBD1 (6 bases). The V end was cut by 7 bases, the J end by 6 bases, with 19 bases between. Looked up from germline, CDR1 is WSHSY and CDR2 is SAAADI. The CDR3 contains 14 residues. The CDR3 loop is CASTWTAHRAEQYF. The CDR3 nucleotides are TGCGCCAGCACATGGACGGCGCACAGGGCCGAGCAGTACTTC.

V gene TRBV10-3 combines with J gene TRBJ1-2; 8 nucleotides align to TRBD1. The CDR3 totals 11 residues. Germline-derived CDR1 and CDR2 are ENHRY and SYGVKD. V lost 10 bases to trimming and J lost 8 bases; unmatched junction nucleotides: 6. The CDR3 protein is CATSGGYGYTF. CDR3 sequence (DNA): TGTGCCACCTCAGGGGGCTACGGCTACACCTTC.

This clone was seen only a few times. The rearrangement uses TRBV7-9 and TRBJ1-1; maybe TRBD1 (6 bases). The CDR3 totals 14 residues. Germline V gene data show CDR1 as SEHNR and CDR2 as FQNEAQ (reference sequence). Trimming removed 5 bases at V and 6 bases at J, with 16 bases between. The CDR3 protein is CASSVTTGTAEAFF. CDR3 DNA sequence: TGTGCCAGCAGCGTAACTACAGGGACCGCTGAAGCTTTCTTT.

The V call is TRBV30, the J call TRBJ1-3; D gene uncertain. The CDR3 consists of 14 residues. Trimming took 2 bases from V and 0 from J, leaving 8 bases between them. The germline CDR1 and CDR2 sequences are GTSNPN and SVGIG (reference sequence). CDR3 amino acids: CAWSYSLSGNTIYF. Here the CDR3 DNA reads TGTGCCTGGAGTTACAGTCTCTCTGGAAACACCATATATTTT.